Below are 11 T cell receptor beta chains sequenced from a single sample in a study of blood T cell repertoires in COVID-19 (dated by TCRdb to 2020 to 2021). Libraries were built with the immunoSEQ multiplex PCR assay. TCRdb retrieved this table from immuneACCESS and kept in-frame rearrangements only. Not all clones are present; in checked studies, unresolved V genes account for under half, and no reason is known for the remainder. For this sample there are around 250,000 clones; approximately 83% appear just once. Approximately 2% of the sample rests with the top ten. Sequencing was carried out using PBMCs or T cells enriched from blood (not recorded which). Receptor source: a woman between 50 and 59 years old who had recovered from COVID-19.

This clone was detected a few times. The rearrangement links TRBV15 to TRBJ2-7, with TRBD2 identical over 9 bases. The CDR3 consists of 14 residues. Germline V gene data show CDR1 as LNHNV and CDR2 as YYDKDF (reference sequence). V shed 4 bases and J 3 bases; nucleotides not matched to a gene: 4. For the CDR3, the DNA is TGTGCCACCAGCACTAGCGGGGCCGTCTACGAGCAGTACTTC. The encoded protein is CATSTSGAVYEQYF.

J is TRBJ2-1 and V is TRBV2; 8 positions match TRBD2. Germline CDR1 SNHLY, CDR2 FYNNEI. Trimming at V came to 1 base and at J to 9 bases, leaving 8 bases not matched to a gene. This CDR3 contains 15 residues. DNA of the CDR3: TGTGCCAGCAGTGAAGAGGTAGCGGGAAGCTCTGAGCAGTTCTTC. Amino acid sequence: CASSEEVAGSSEQFF. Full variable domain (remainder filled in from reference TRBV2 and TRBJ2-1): EPEVTQTPSHQVTQMGQEVILRCVPISNHLYFYWYRQILGQKVEFLVSFYNNEISEKSEIFDDQFSVERPDGSNFTLKIRSTKLEDSAMYFCASSEEVAGSSEQFFGPGTRLTVL.

The CDR3 loop is CASSFGLTDTQYF. CDR3 in DNA: TGTGCCAGCAGTTTTGGCCTCACAGATACGCAGTATTTT. V is TRBV28 and J is TRBJ2-3, with unresolved D. Germline V CDR1 and CDR2: MDHEN, SYDVKM. The CDR3 runs 13 residues. Trimming took off 3 bases at V and 2 bases at J, with 6 bases between the two ends.

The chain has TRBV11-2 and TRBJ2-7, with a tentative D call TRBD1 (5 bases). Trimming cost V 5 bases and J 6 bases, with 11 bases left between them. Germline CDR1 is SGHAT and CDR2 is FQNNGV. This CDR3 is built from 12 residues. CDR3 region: CASSTTVGEQYF. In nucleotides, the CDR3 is TGTGCCAGCAGCACGACAGTGGGCGAGCAGTACTTC.

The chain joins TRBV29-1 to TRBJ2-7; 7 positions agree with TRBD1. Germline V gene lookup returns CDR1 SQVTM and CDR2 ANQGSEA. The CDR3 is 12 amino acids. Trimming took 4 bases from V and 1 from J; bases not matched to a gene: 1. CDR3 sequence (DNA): TGCAGCGTTGTCAGGGGGTCCTACGAGCAGTACTTC. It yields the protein CSVVRGSYEQYF.

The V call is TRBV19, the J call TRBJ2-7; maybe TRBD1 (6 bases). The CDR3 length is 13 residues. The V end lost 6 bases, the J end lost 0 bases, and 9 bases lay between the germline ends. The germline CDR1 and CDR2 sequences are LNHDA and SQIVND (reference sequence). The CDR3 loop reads CASRQGTSYEQYF. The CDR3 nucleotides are TGTGCCAGTAGACAGGGAACCTCCTACGAGCAGTACTTC.

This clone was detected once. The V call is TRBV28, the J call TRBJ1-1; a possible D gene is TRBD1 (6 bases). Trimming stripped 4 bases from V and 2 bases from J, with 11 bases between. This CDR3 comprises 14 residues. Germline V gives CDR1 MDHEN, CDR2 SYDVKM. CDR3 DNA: TGTGCCAGCAGTTACGGGACATACAACACTGAAGCTTTCTTT. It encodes CASSYGTYNTEAFF.

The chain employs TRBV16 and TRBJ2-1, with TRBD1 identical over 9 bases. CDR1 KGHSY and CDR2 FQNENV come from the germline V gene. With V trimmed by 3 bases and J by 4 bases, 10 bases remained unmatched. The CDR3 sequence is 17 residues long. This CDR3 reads CASSQWDREMGYNEQFF. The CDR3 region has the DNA TGTGCCAGCAGCCAGTGGGACAGGGAAATGGGTTACAATGAGCAGTTCTTC.

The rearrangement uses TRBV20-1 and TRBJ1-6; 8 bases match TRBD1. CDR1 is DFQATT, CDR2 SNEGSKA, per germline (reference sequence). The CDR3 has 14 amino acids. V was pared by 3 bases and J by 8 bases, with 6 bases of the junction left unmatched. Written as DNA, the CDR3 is TGCAGTGCTAGTAGGCAGGGGGCGGATTCACCCCTCCACTTT. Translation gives CSASRQGADSPLHF.

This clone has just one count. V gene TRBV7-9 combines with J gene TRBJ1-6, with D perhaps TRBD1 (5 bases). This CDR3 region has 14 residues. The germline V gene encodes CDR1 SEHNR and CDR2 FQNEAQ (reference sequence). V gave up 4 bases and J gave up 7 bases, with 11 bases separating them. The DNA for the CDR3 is TGTGCCAGCAGCTCCGACAGTAACAATTCACCCCTCCACTTT. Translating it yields CASSSDSNNSPLHF.

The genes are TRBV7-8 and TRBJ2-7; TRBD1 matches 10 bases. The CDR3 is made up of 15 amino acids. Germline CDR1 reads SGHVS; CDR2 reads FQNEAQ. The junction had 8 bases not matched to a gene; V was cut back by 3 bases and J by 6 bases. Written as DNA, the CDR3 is TGTGCCAGCAGCTTCCGGACAGGGGGGCCCGGCGAGCAGTACTTC. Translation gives CASSFRTGGPGEQYF. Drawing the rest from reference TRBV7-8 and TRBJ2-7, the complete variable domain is GAGVSQSPRYKVAKRGQDVALRCDPISGHVSLFWYQQALGQGPEFLTYFQNEAQLDKSGLPSDRFFAERPEGSVSTLKIQRTQQEDSAVYLCASSFRTGGPGEQYFGPGTRLTVT.